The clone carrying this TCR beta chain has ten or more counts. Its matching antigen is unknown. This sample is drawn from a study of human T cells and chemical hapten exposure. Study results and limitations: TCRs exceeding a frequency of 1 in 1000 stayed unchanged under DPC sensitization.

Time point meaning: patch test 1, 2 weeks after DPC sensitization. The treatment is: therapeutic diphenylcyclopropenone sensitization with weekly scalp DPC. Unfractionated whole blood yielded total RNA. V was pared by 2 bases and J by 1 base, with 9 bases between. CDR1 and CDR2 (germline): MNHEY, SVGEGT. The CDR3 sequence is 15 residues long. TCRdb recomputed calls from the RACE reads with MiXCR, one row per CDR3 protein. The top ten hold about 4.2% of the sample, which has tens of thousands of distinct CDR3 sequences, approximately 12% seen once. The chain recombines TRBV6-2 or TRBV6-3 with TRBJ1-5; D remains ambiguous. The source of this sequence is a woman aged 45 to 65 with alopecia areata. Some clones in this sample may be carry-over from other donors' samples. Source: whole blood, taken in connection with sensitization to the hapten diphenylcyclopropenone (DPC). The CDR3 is CASSYPEWSNQPQHF. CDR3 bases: TGTGCCAGCAGTTACCCCGAATGGAGCAATCAGCCCCAGCATTTT.